This T cell receptor beta chain was identified in a study of Tregs in tolerant kidney transplant recipients. Remarks on this clone: Its antigen is still unknown.

Thawed PBMCs were FACS-sorted into unstimulated CD4+CD25+CD127- regulatory T cells, CD4+CD25- non-regulatory cells, CD4 and CD8 cells. Produced via immunoSEQ multiplex PCR; TCRdb's table is partial and in-frame only. The sample holds about 240,000 clones, 80% to 85% seen once. Regarding the study as a whole: Findings come from small patient numbers and require larger validation. The most relevant donor-specific Treg TCRbeta repertoire apparently came from expansion with activated donor B cells. Biological reproducibility was not directly addressed, but technical replication error appeared minimal.

This clonotype was obtained from a human donor in good health. The sequenced sample was CD4+ T cells from blood.

CDR3: CASSASGTGAQETQYF. CDR3 coding DNA: TGTGCCAGCAGCGCATCCGGGACAGGGGCTCAAGAGACCCAGTACTTC. V usage is TRBV9 and J usage is TRBJ2-5; TRBD1 matches at 10 bases. V was clipped by 3 bases and J by 2 bases; unmatched bases: 7. Per the germline V gene, CDR1 is SGDLS and CDR2 is YYNGEE. This CDR3 spans 16 amino acids.